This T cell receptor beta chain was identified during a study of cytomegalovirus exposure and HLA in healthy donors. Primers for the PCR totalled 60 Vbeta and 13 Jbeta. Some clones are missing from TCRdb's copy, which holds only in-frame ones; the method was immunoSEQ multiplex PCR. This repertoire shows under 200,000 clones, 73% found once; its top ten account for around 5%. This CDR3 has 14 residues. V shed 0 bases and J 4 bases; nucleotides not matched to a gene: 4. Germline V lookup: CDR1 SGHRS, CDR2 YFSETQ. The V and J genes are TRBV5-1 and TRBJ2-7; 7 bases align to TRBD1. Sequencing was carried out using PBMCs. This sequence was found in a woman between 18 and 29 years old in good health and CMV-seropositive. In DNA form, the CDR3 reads TGCGCCAGCAGCTTGGAGAGGGGGCAGTACGAGCAGTACTTC. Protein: CASSLERGQYEQYF.